The 27 T cell receptor beta chains below come from one sample, sequenced in a study of cytomegalovirus exposure and HLA in healthy donors. PCR amplification relied on 60 Vbeta primers (plus 13 Jbeta primers). Some clones are missing from TCRdb's copy, which holds only in-frame ones; the method was immunoSEQ multiplex PCR. The data hold about 130,000 clones, with around three quarters observed a single time. The specimen was PBMCs. The receptors shown here come from a male donor in good health and CMV-seropositive.

The rearrangement uses TRBV5-1 and TRBJ1-2; unclear D gene. CDR1 and CDR2 (germline): SGHRS, YFSETQ. The ends were cut back, 4 bases at V and 7 bases at J, with 14 bases in the middle. This CDR3 spans 13 amino acids. DNA of the CDR3: TGCGCCAGCAGCCTACATCGTGAGGGTGGCTACACCTTC. Translating it yields CASSLHREGGYTF.

J is TRBJ2-5 and V is TRBV2; D may be TRBD1 (5 bases). The J call may be mistaken, given a closer DNA end match to TRBJ2-7. CDR3 size: 15 residues. CDR1 and CDR2 from the germline V gene are SNHLY and FYNNEI. The chain's CDR3 is CASSERQPSLYEQYF. The CDR3 DNA reads TGTGCCAGCAGTGAAAGACAGCCCTCCCTCTACGAGCAGTACTTC.

V gene TRBV5-1 combines with J gene TRBJ2-1, with 7 bases that match TRBD2. In germline, CDR1 is SGHRS, CDR2 YFSETQ. V trimming: 4 bases; J trimming: 1 base; junction bases outside the gene matches: 8. This CDR3 contains 16 residues. The CDR3 DNA follows: TGCGCCAGCAGCCGGGGCCAAGCGGGGTCCTACAATGAGCAGTTCTTC. Its translation: CASSRGQAGSYNEQFF. The variable domain in full, with the rest retrieved from reference TRBV5-1 and TRBJ2-1, is KAGVTQTPRYLIKTRGQQVTLSCSPISGHRSVSWYQQTPGQGLQFLFEYFSETQRNKGNFPGRFSGRQFSNSRSEMNVSTLELGDSALYLCASSRGQAGSYNEQFFGPGTRLTVL.

The chain couples TRBV28 to TRBJ1-2; D is perhaps TRBD1 (6 bases). V lost 1 base, J lost 4 bases, and 13 bases lay in between. The CDR3 loop spans 15 amino acids. CDR1 is MDHEN, CDR2 SYDVKM, per germline. In nucleotides, the CDR3 is TGTGCCAGCAGTTTATCGGGGGGGCGCGGCTATGGCTACACCTTC. Translating it yields CASSLSGGRGYGYTF.

The gene calls are TRBV21-1 and TRBJ1-5. TRBV21-1 is assigned pseudogene status. The CDR3 consists of 12 residues. Here the CDR3 reads CASSPRDQPQHF. In DNA form, the CDR3 reads TGTGCCAGCAGCCCACGGGATCAGCCCCAGCATTTT.

This sequence joins TRBV2 and TRBJ1-2; 10 nucleotides line up with TRBD1. Trimming cost V 6 bases and J 8 bases; bases outside gene matches: 12. The CDR3 has 15 amino acids. From germline, CDR1 is SNHLY and CDR2 FYNNEI. In DNA, the CDR3 is TGTGCCAGCAGCTTACCGACAGGGGGCGTTTACGGCTACACCTTC. This translates into CASSLPTGGVYGYTF.

The J gene is TRBJ2-7, the V gene TRBV5-1, with 9 nucleotides matching TRBD1. The CDR3 is made up of 20 amino acids. CDR1 and CDR2 from the germline V gene are SGHRS and YFSETQ. The junction had 21 bases not matched to a gene; V was cut back by 2 bases and J by 3 bases. Here the CDR3 reads CASSFYYRTGESGIVYEQYF. In DNA form, the CDR3 reads TGCGCCAGCAGCTTCTATTACCGGACAGGGGAATCTGGTATCGTCTACGAGCAGTACTTC.

The table lists this clone with a count of one. This sample also contains other DNA sequences that code for the same CDR3. V gene TRBV5-4 combines with J gene TRBJ1-1, with 9 bases aligning to TRBD1. The CDR3 is made up of 16 amino acids. Germline values: CDR1 SGHNT, CDR2 YYREEE (reference sequence). Germline trimming cut 4 bases from V and 1 base from J; bases unmatched to any gene: 8. The CDR3 nucleotides are TGTGCCAGCAGCCCGGGACAGGGAAGGGGGAACACTGAAGCTTTCTTT. This codes for CASSPGQGRGNTEAFF.

The genes are TRBV5-1 and TRBJ2-1; perhaps TRBD2 as D (5 bases). The CDR3 has 16 residues. CDR1 and CDR2 from the germline V gene are SGHRS and YFSETQ. Trimming took off 0 bases at V and 0 bases at J, with 10 bases between the two ends. CDR3 DNA sequence: TGCGCCAGCAGCTTGGGCGGGTACAGCTCCTACAATGAGCAGTTCTTC. It is translated as CASSLGGYSSYNEQFF. Full variable domain (outside the CDR3, taken from reference TRBV5-1 and TRBJ2-1): KAGVTQTPRYLIKTRGQQVTLSCSPISGHRSVSWYQQTPGQGLQFLFEYFSETQRNKGNFPGRFSGRQFSNSRSEMNVSTLELGDSALYLCASSLGGYSSYNEQFFGPGTRLTVL.

The genes are TRBV30 and TRBJ1-5; 8 nucleotides agree with TRBD1. CDR1 and CDR2 (germline): GTSNPN, SVGIG (reference sequence). The J segment lost 1 base and the V segment lost 2 bases, leaving 13 bases of the junction unmatched. The CDR3 covers 18 residues. Written as DNA, the CDR3 is TGTGCCTGGAGTCACCGTGGACAGGGTAGTTTCAGCAATCAGCCCCAGCATTTT. It yields the protein CAWSHRGQGSFSNQPQHF. Drawing the rest from reference TRBV30 and TRBJ1-5, the complete variable domain is SQTIHQWPATLVQPVGSPLSLECTVEGTSNPNLYWYRQAAGRGLQLLFYSVGIGQISSEVPQNLSASRPQDRQFILSSKKLLLSDSGFYLCAWSHRGQGSFSNQPQHFGDGTRLSIL.

The chain has TRBV6-1 and TRBJ2-3, with 9 bases fitting TRBD2. This CDR3 region has 16 residues. Germline CDR1 reads MNHNS; CDR2 reads SASEGT. The V segment lost 3 bases and the J segment 0 bases; nucleotides outside the gene matches: 4. This CDR3 reads CASSDELAGSTDTQYF. The CDR3, as DNA: TGTGCCAGCAGTGACGAGCTAGCGGGAAGCACAGATACGCAGTATTTT.

Turning to this clone: No conserved phenylalanine or tryptophan is present at the end of the CDR3, so a read error is the likely explanation. This rearrangement joins TRBV28 to TRBJ1-2; D might be TRBD1 (6 bases). This CDR3 contains 15 residues. Germline CDR1 reads MDHEN; CDR2 reads SYDVKM. The V and J ends lost 4 bases and 2 bases respectively, with 14 bases between them. DNA for the CDR3: TGTGCCAGCAGTTCGAGTTCGACAGGAAACTATGGCTACACCTCC. Protein: CASSSSSTGNYGYTS.

This clone occurred once. This sample also contains other DNA sequences that code for the same CDR3. V gene TRBV11-1 combines with J gene TRBJ2-1; the D gene is possibly TRBD1 (6 bases). This CDR3 is built from 15 residues. CDR1 SGHAT and CDR2 FQDESV come from the germline V gene (reference sequence). The V end lost 0 bases, the J end lost 0 bases, and 6 bases lay between the germline ends. CDR3 loop: CASSLAGGSYNEQFF. In DNA, the CDR3 is TGTGCCAGCAGCTTAGCAGGGGGCTCCTACAATGAGCAGTTCTTC.

This clone came up a few times. The V and J genes are TRBV5-1 and TRBJ2-2; 11 bases agree with TRBD1. The V and J ends lost 3 bases and 6 bases, in that order; junction bases with no gene match: 4. There are 15 residues in the CDR3. Per germline, CDR1 SGHRS and CDR2 YFSETQ. The CDR3 DNA sequence: TGCGCCAGCAGCTCCGGGACAGGGGGAGCCGGGGAGCTGTTTTTT. Its translation is CASSSGTGGAGELFF.

The V and J genes are TRBV5-4 and TRBJ1-3; no definite D call. The CDR3 runs to 15 residues. Deletions cut 4 bases from V and 3 bases from J, with 14 bases between. Germline lookup yields CDR1 SGHNT and CDR2 YYREEE (reference sequence). The chain's CDR3 is CASSPPAGNGNTIYF. CDR3 in DNA: TGTGCCAGCAGCCCCCCGGCGGGAAATGGAAACACCATATATTTT.

The chain couples TRBV2 to TRBJ2-7; no clear D gene. V shed 4 bases and J shed 0 bases, with 7 bases lying between them. Germline V gene lookup returns CDR1 SNHLY and CDR2 FYNNEI. The CDR3 loop spans 13 amino acids. For the CDR3, the DNA is TGTGCCAGCAGTGCGGGTTCCTCCTACGAGCAGTACTTC. It codes for CASSAGSSYEQYF.

This clone was counted a single time. The chain is built from TRBV7-9 and TRBJ1-3; D might be TRBD1 (5 bases). Trimming pared 1 base from V and 1 base from J, leaving 8 bases between. Germline V gene lookup returns CDR1 SEHNR and CDR2 FQNEAQ (reference sequence). CDR3 length equals 15 residues. CDR3 residues: CASSLDRGSGNTIYF. CDR3 DNA: TGTGCCAGCAGCTTAGACCGGGGGTCTGGAAACACCATATATTTT.

This chain connects TRBV5-1 to TRBJ2-5; 14 bases are shared with TRBD2. The V gene end was trimmed by 5 bases and the J gene end by 1 base; junction bases not matched to a gene: 10. Germline CDR1 is SGHRS and CDR2 is YFSETQ. CDR3 size: 18 residues. CDR3 sequence (DNA): TGCGCCAGCAGGGACGGACTAGCGGGGGGCCAAATCCAAGAGACCCAGTACTTC. Translated: CASRDGLAGGQIQETQYF. Filled out from reference TRBV5-1 and TRBJ2-5, the complete variable domain reads KAGVTQTPRYLIKTRGQQVTLSCSPISGHRSVSWYQQTPGQGLQFLFEYFSETQRNKGNFPGRFSGRQFSNSRSEMNVSTLELGDSALYLCASRDGLAGGQIQETQYFGPGTRLLVL.

This sequence joins TRBV14 and TRBJ1-3; D uncertain. V was cut by 4 bases and J by 4 bases, with 5 bases left in between. Germline V gives CDR1 SGHDN, CDR2 FVKESK. The CDR3 length is 12 residues. Here the CDR3 DNA reads TGTGCCAGCAGCCTTATGGGAAACACCATATATTTT. This translates into CASSLMGNTIYF.

This clone was found once. The chain employs TRBV10-3 and TRBJ1-3; D is undetermined. V was pared by 7 bases and J by 3 bases, with 16 bases between. The CDR3 runs 15 residues. Germline V gives CDR1 ENHRY, CDR2 SYGVKD. CDR3 in DNA: TGTGCCATCATCGCTCAGAGACTCTTTGGAAACACCATATATTTT. It is translated as CAIIAQRLFGNTIYF.

This sequence joins TRBV18 and TRBJ2-5; 8 nucleotides match TRBD1. Trimming at V came to 5 bases and at J to 4 bases, leaving 9 bases not matched to a gene. Looked up from germline, CDR1 is KGHSH and CDR2 is LQKENI. The CDR3 is made up of 15 amino acids. The CDR3: CASSSGTGLGETQYF. CDR3 sequence (DNA): TGTGCCAGCTCATCTGGGACAGGTCTTGGAGAGACCCAGTACTTC.

This chain joins TRBV5-1 and TRBJ1-3; 8 bases are a match to TRBD1. The germline CDR1 and CDR2 sequences are SGHRS and YFSETQ. The CDR3 runs 13 residues. The ends lost 7 bases at V and 4 bases at J; junction bases unmatched: 4. The CDR3 loop is CASRTGPGNTIYF. The CDR3 coding sequence is TGCGCCAGCCGGACAGGGCCAGGAAACACCATATATTTT.

J is TRBJ2-2 and V is TRBV5-5; 8 positions match TRBD2. The ends lost 4 bases at V and 3 bases at J; junction bases unmatched: 11. This CDR3 spans 17 amino acids. Germline V lookup: CDR1 SGHKS, CDR2 YYEKEE (reference sequence). The DNA of the CDR3 is TGTGCCAGCAGCCCATCTACGGGGGGGGCCTACACCGGGGAGCTGTTTTTT. This sequence encodes CASSPSTGGAYTGELFF.

The chain links TRBV28 to TRBJ1-2; TRBD1 matches 7 bases. The CDR3 is made up of 14 amino acids. V lost 6 bases and J lost 3; bases outside the gene matches: 7. CDR1 MDHEN and CDR2 SYDVKM come from the germline V gene. This chain's CDR3 is CASSRTQGDYGYTF. The CDR3 bases are TGTGCCAGCAGCCGAACCCAGGGGGACTATGGCTACACCTTC.

The chain carries TRBV6-1 and TRBJ2-5; TRBD2 is a possible D gene (5 bases). Trimming took 5 bases from V and 2 from J, leaving 15 bases between them. The CDR3 totals 15 residues. Germline V lookup: CDR1 MNHNS, CDR2 SASEGT. CDR3 sequence: CASSIHSGSQETQYF. CDR3 coding DNA: TGTGCCAGCAGTATTCACAGCGGAAGTCAAGAGACCCAGTACTTC.

The rearrangement links TRBV5-4 to TRBJ2-5; TRBD2 matches 11 bases. V gave up 4 bases and J gave up 2 bases; unmatched junction bases: 4. The CDR3 loop spans 15 amino acids. Germline assignment: CDR1 SGHNT and CDR2 YYREEE (reference sequence). This chain's CDR3 is CASSERLAGQETQYF. DNA for the CDR3: TGTGCCAGCAGCGAGAGACTAGCGGGGCAAGAGACCCAGTACTTC.

The chain joins TRBV28 to TRBJ2-3, with 10 bases matching TRBD2. Trimming cost V 4 bases and J 4 bases; bases outside gene matches: 11. The CDR3 is made up of 17 amino acids. Germline V gene lookup returns CDR1 MDHEN and CDR2 SYDVKM. The CDR3 reads CASSSGALAGGPDTQYF. CDR3 nucleotides: TGTGCCAGCAGTTCGGGTGCCTTAGCGGGAGGACCAGATACGCAGTATTTT.